The 29 T cell receptor beta chains presented below share a single source sample, sequenced in a study of technical replicates of blood from a handful of donors. Here immunoSEQ multiplex PCR was the method, and the copy in TCRdb shows in-frame clones only, minus some. This table has about 15,000 clones, over 75% appearing once. Sequenced: PBMCs. The receptors shown here come from a human donor in good health.

V gene TRBV6-5 combines with J gene TRBJ2-1, with 10 bases fitting TRBD1. This CDR3 region has 13 residues. Germline CDR1 reads MNHEY; CDR2 reads SVGAGI. V lost 0 bases and J lost 14; bases outside the gene matches: 4. The CDR3 here is CASSYSGTGEEFF. The CDR3 DNA sequence: TGTGCCAGCAGTTACTCTGGGACAGGGGAGGAGTTCTTC.

This clone was counted between two and nine times. This chain links TRBV9 with TRBJ1-1; D remains ambiguous. This CDR3 is built from 14 residues. Germline CDR1 reads SGDLS; CDR2 reads YYNGEE. The V end lost 0 bases, the J end lost 1 base, and 7 bases lay between the germline ends. CDR3 protein: CASSVEPKNTEAFF. The CDR3 nucleotides are TGTGCCAGCAGCGTAGAGCCAAAGAACACTGAAGCTTTCTTT.

The chain uses TRBV19 and TRBJ2-3; 8 bases align to TRBD1. The V gene end was trimmed by 6 bases and the J gene end by 6 bases; junction bases not matched to a gene: 11. The CDR3 spans 15 residues. Germline V gene sequence: CDR1 LNHDA, CDR2 SQIVND (reference sequence). This chain's CDR3 is CASRTDRGSGDTQYF. The CDR3 DNA is TGTGCCAGTAGGACCGACAGGGGAAGTGGGGATACGCAGTATTTT.

This chain connects TRBV6-6 to TRBJ2-2, with TRBD2 as a possible D gene (7 bases). The V and J ends lost 6 bases and 4 bases respectively, with 18 bases between them. The CDR3 spans 16 residues. Germline values: CDR1 MNHNY, CDR2 SVGAGI (reference sequence). The CDR3 region has the DNA TGTGCCAGCAGAGACGGACAGTGGGAGGGCACCGGGGAGCTGTTTTTT. The encoded protein is CASRDGQWEGTGELFF.

The gene calls are TRBV11-3 and TRBJ2-7; 9 bases map to TRBD1. Germline CDR1 and CDR2: SGHNT and YENEEA. The CDR3 totals 13 residues. The V segment lost 6 bases and the J segment 5 bases; nucleotides outside the gene matches: 5. The CDR3 loop is CASSPDRGHEQYF. The CDR3, as DNA: TGTGCCAGCAGTCCGGACAGGGGCCACGAGCAGTACTTC.

In regard to this clone: The same CDR3 can be traced to other DNA sequences in this sample. V usage is TRBV30 and J usage is TRBJ2-5, with D hard to call. Germline V gives CDR1 GTSNPN, CDR2 SVGIG (reference sequence). V lost 5 bases and J 4 bases, leaving 11 bases between the germline ends. There are 12 residues in the CDR3. CDR3 sequence: CAWGPLRETQYF. CDR3 DNA: TGTGCCTGGGGGCCCCTCCGAGAGACCCAGTACTTC.

The chain recombines TRBV29-1 with TRBJ2-2; TRBD2 agrees at 10 bases. Looked up from germline, CDR1 is SQVTM and CDR2 is ANQGSEA. V was pared by 5 bases and J by 4 bases, with 7 bases of the junction left unmatched. CDR3 length equals 15 residues. The CDR3 region is CSVSLAGPVTGELFF. DNA of the CDR3: TGCAGCGTTTCACTAGCGGGACCTGTCACCGGGGAGCTGTTTTTT.

The chain links TRBV19 to TRBJ1-5, with 12 bases aligning to TRBD1. J gave up 5 bases and V 5 bases, and 1 base lay outside the gene matches. The CDR3 consists of 14 residues. Germline CDR1 is LNHDA and CDR2 is SQIVND (reference sequence). DNA for the CDR3: TGTGCCAGTAGTGGGACAGGGGGCCATCAGCCCCAGCATTTT. It encodes CASSGTGGHQPQHF. Drawing the rest from reference TRBV19 and TRBJ1-5, the complete variable domain is DGGITQSPKYLFRKEGQNVTLSCEQNLNHDAMYWYRQDPGQGLRLIYYSQIVNDFQKGDIAEGYSVSREKKESFPLTVTSAQKNPTAFYLCASSGTGGHQPQHFGDGTRLSIL.

This clone was observed a few times. The chain carries TRBV25-1 and TRBJ2-3, with 7 bases that match TRBD2. V lost 4 bases, J lost 3 bases, and 10 bases stayed unmatched. The CDR3 runs to 16 residues. Per germline, CDR1 MGHDK and CDR2 SYGVNS. CDR3 in DNA: TGTGCCAGCAGTGTAGGAGGGAGGGCCGCGACAGATACGCAGTATTTT. Translating gives CASSVGGRAATDTQYF.

The chain has TRBV6-1 and TRBJ2-7; D call uncertain. Germline-derived CDR1 and CDR2 are MNHNS and SASEGT. The CDR3 has 13 amino acids. V lost 2 bases, J lost 3 bases, and 8 bases lay in between. This chain's CDR3 is CASSETVNYEQYF. CDR3 in DNA: TGTGCCAGCAGTGAAACAGTGAACTACGAGCAGTACTTC.

The CDR3 region is CASSSTTSGAVDEQFF. In DNA form, the CDR3 reads TGTGCCAGCAGCTCCACGACTAGCGGGGCAGTCGATGAGCAGTTCTTC. The chain carries TRBV11-3 and TRBJ2-1; the match to TRBD2 covers 11 bases. The J segment lost 8 bases and the V segment lost 4 bases, leaving 10 bases of the junction unmatched. CDR3 size: 16 residues. Germline CDR1 SGHNT, CDR2 YENEEA.

V and J are TRBV15 and TRBJ1-1, with TRBD1 matching over 9 bases. V lost 9 bases, J lost 5 bases, and 7 bases stayed unmatched. The germline V gene has CDR1 LNHNV and CDR2 YYDKDF (reference sequence). CDR3 length equals 13 residues. CDR3 amino acids: CATEQGAGTEAFF. The CDR3, as DNA: TGTGCCACAGAACAGGGGGCAGGAACTGAAGCTTTCTTT.

The CDR3: CASSDSGGSRWNEQFF. The DNA for the CDR3 is TGTGCCAGCAGTGACTCAGGGGGCTCGAGGTGGAATGAGCAGTTCTTC. This sequence joins TRBV6-4 and TRBJ2-1, with TRBD1 matching over 7 bases. The CDR3 is made up of 16 amino acids. The ends lost 0 bases at V and 7 bases at J; junction bases unmatched: 9. The V gene's germline CDR1 is MRHNA and CDR2 SNTAGT.

This chain joins TRBV12-5 and TRBJ1-5, with D possibly being TRBD1 (6 bases). The germline V gene has CDR1 LGHNT and CDR2 FRNRAP. CDR3 length: 24 residues. The ends were cut back, 2 bases at V and 0 bases at J, with 35 bases in the middle. The CDR3 nucleotides read TGTGCTAGTGGTTTGTATCAAGGGTACGGCCCCGGGACAAGGGGGACCTATAGCAATCAGCCCCAGCATTTT. Translating gives CASGLYQGYGPGTRGTYSNQPQHF.

This chain joins TRBV13 and TRBJ1-2; 7 nucleotides line up with TRBD1. CDR1 is PRHDT, CDR2 FYEKMQ, per germline (reference sequence). V trimming: 2 bases; J trimming: 7 bases; junction bases outside the gene matches: 13. The CDR3 spans 16 residues. CDR3 residues: CASSLKTGAYGSGYTF. DNA for the CDR3: TGTGCCAGCAGCTTAAAAACAGGGGCCTACGGGAGTGGCTACACCTTC.

The chain has TRBV28 and TRBJ2-3; the match to TRBD2 covers 10 bases. Germline V gene lookup returns CDR1 MDHEN and CDR2 SYDVKM. Trimming cost V 2 bases and J 0 bases; bases outside gene matches: 11. This CDR3 comprises 19 residues. The CDR3 loop reads CASSLGGVLAGDSTDTQYF. CDR3 bases: TGTGCCAGCAGTTTAGGGGGCGTCCTAGCGGGAGATAGCACAGATACGCAGTATTTT.

The chain employs TRBV30 and TRBJ2-1, with 8 nucleotides matching TRBD2. This CDR3 contains 14 residues. The germline gives CDR1 GTSNPN, CDR2 SVGIG (reference sequence). The junction had 4 bases not matched to a gene; V was cut back by 2 bases and J by 4 bases. CDR3 amino acids: CAWSLASGYNEQFF. The CDR3 nucleotides are TGTGCCTGGAGTCTGGCTAGCGGGTACAATGAGCAGTTCTTC. The full variable domain, completed using reference TRBV30 and TRBJ2-1, is SQTIHQWPATLVQPVGSPLSLECTVEGTSNPNLYWYRQAAGRGLQLLFYSVGIGQISSEVPQNLSASRPQDRQFILSSKKLLLSDSGFYLCAWSLASGYNEQFFGPGTRLTVL.

The chain links TRBV11-2 to TRBJ1-2; possible D gene TRBD1, 6 bases. The germline V gene encodes CDR1 SGHAT and CDR2 FQNNGV. The CDR3 totals 13 residues. V was trimmed by 5 bases and J by 2 bases, leaving 9 bases between them. The CDR3 coding sequence is TGTGCCAGCAGCCCCGACAGGAACTATGGCTACACCTTC. This encodes CASSPDRNYGYTF.

The chain employs TRBV14 and TRBJ2-1; 8 bases are a match to TRBD1. Germline CDR1 reads SGHDN; CDR2 reads FVKESK. With V trimmed by 3 bases and J by 5 bases, 9 bases remained unmatched. CDR3 length equals 16 residues. This chain's CDR3 is CASSQLGQGANNEQFF. In nucleotides, the CDR3 is TGTGCCAGCAGCCAGCTGGGCCAGGGGGCCAACAATGAGCAGTTCTTC.

V usage is TRBV2 and J usage is TRBJ2-3; D not certain. Trimming removed 7 bases from V and 2 bases from J, with 10 bases in between. In germline, CDR1 is SNHLY, CDR2 FYNNEI. The length of the CDR3 is 13 residues. The CDR3 nucleotides read TGTGCCAGCAACCAGATGCTCACAGATACGCAGTATTTT. Encoded protein: CASNQMLTDTQYF.

The genes are TRBV6-6 and TRBJ2-1, with 11 bases matching TRBD2. CDR1 and CDR2 from the germline V gene are MNHNY and SVGAGI (reference sequence). This CDR3 region has 15 residues. V lost 4 bases to trimming and J lost 7 bases; unmatched junction nucleotides: 6. CDR3 nucleotide sequence: TGTGCCAGCAGTTCACTAGCGGGAGTGGGAAATGAGCAGTTCTTC. This sequence encodes CASSSLAGVGNEQFF.

This clone came up once. The CDR3 here is CASSSQTSGRNNEQFF. The CDR3 DNA reads as TGTGCCAGCAGCTCACAGACTAGCGGGCGCAACAATGAGCAGTTCTTC. The V and J genes are TRBV7-9 and TRBJ2-1; TRBD2 matches at 10 bases. The CDR3 contains 16 residues. With 4 bases clipped from V and 5 bases from J, the junction kept 8 bases outside the gene matches. Germline lookup yields CDR1 SEHNR and CDR2 FQNEAQ (reference sequence).

The chain uses TRBV4-2 and TRBJ1-2; the match to TRBD1 covers 8 bases. The CDR3 spans 14 residues. Germline CDR1 reads LGHNA; CDR2 reads YNFKEQ. V trimming: 7 bases; J trimming: 8 bases; junction bases outside the gene matches: 12. In DNA form, the CDR3 reads TGTGCCAGCAACTCCGGACAGGGCGACCGAGGCTACACCTTC. It is translated as CASNSGQGDRGYTF.

The chain recombines TRBV21-1 with TRBJ2-1; TRBD1 is the table's D call and was not checked against the DNA. TRBV21-1 is designated a pseudogene. This CDR3 contains 16 residues. The CDR3 is CASSKVRGKLINEQFF. CDR3 nucleotides: TGTGCCAGCAGCAAAGTAAGGGGTAAGTTAATCAATGAGCAGTTCTTC.

The gene calls are TRBV6-1 and TRBJ2-1; 8 bases map to TRBD2. V shed 4 bases and J 2 bases; nucleotides not matched to a gene: 7. The germline V gene encodes CDR1 MNHNS and CDR2 SASEGT. The CDR3 extends over 16 amino acids. This CDR3 is CASSGPTSGAYNEQFF. The DNA for the CDR3 is TGTGCCAGCAGTGGACCCACTAGCGGAGCCTACAATGAGCAGTTCTTC.

The chain joins TRBV11-2 to TRBJ2-5; possibly TRBD1 for D (5 bases). In germline, CDR1 is SGHAT, CDR2 FQNNGV. The CDR3 is made up of 14 amino acids. V lost 3 bases and J 1 base, leaving 9 bases between the germline ends. CDR3 sequence (DNA): TGTGCCAGCAGCTTGACAGAAAGCCAAGAGACCCAGTACTTC. As protein: CASSLTESQETQYF.

The V and J genes are TRBV28 and TRBJ1-2, with 7 bases fitting TRBD1. V lost 8 bases, J lost 4 bases, and 10 bases stayed unmatched. Germline values: CDR1 MDHEN, CDR2 SYDVKM. The CDR3 is 14 amino acids. The CDR3 spells CASQPGQSTYGYTF. The CDR3 DNA sequence: TGTGCCAGCCAACCGGGACAGTCTACCTATGGCTACACCTTC.

The CDR3 spells CSVQTNEKLFF. Here the CDR3 DNA reads TGCAGCGTCCAGACTAATGAAAAACTGTTTTTT. This rearrangement joins TRBV29-1 to TRBJ1-4; D unresolved. The V end lost 6 bases, the J end lost 2 bases, and 4 bases lay between the germline ends. The CDR3 has 11 residues. Germline V gene sequence: CDR1 SQVTM, CDR2 ANQGSEA.

The gene calls are TRBV9 and TRBJ2-6, with a possible D match to TRBD1 (6 bases). The germline CDR1 and CDR2 sequences are SGDLS and YYNGEE. V lost 1 base and J lost 1, with 12 bases in between. The CDR3 runs to 17 residues. CDR3 loop: CASSVRTVSSGANVLTF. CDR3 bases: TGTGCCAGCAGCGTAAGGACAGTCTCATCTGGGGCCAACGTCCTGACTTTC.